This TCR beta chain was found in a study of CD8+ T cells in alopecia areata. Whole-study results and caveats: Under tofacitinib, fewer expanded CD8+ clones appeared among the top 100 scalp clones. Higher clonality than in normal scalp was seen in lesional scalp, especially alopecia totalis/universalis.

CDR1 and CDR2 from the germline V gene are SGHVS and FNYEAQ. This CDR3 contains 19 residues. V lost 5 bases and J 0 bases, leaving 25 bases between the germline ends. Specified treatment: oral pan-JAK inhibitor, 5-10 mg twice daily. On this clone: Its antigen is currently unknown.

Investigators isolated RNA and reverse transcribed it into cDNA to act as the sequencing template. Repertoires were generated with immunoSEQ multiplex PCR, while TCRdb's copy carries only in-frame clones and drops some. The sample lists 160,000 or so clones, under 70% occurring once. The input for sequencing was CD4+ T cells sorted from blood, taken at week 4, from a patient treated with tofacitinib. The chain has TRBV7-6 and TRBJ1-2; D may be TRBD1 (6 bases). The clonotype originates from a human donor with alopecia areata. This chain's CDR3 is CASSPWPGGAQTTNYGYTF. Written as DNA, the CDR3 is TGTGCCAGCAGCCCCTGGCCGGGGGGGGCACAAACAACTAACTATGGCTACACCTTC. Combining the CDR3 with reference TRBV7-6 and TRBJ1-2 gives the whole variable domain GAGVSQSPRYKVTKRGQDVALRCDPISGHVSLYWYRQALGQGPEFLTYFNYEAQQDKSGLPNDRFSAERPEGSISTLTIQRTEQRDSAMYRCASSPWPGGAQTTNYGYTFGSGTRLTVV.